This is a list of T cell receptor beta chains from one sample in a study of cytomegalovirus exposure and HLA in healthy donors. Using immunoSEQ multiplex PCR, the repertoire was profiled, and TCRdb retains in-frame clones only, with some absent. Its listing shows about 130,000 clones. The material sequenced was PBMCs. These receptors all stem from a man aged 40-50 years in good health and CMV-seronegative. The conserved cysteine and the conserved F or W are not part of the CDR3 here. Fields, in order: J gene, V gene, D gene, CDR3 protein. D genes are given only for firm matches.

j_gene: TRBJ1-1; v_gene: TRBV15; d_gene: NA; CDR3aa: ATSRDRREAAEAF
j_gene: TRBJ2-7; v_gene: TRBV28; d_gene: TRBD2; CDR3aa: AARGASGAYEQY
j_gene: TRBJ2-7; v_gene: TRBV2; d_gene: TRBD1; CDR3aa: ASRQGTYEQY
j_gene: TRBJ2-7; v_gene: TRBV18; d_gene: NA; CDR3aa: ASSPPSGVRSSYEQY
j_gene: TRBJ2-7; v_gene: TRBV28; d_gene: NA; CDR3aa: ASSLAGLPYEQY
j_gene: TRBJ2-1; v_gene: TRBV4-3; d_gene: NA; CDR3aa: ASSQEFSYGQGRYNEQF
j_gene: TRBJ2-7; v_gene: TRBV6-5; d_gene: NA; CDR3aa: ASKAPGESYEQY
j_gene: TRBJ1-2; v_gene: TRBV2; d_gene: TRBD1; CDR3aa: ASSLTGLYGYT
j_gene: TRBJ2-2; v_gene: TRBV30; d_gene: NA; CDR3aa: AWNRAGGGSRGELF
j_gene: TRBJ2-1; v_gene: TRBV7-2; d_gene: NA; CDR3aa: ASSLGQGISEQF
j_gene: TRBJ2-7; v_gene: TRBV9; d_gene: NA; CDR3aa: ASSSSDGGHEQY
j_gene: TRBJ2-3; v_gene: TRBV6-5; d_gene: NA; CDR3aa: ASRGGADTQY
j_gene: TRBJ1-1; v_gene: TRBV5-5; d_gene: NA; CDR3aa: ASSPEGQLYTEAF
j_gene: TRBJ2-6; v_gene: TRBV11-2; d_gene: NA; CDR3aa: ASSVYGGTGANVLT
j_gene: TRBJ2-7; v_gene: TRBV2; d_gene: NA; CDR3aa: ASSVTGTTSYEQY
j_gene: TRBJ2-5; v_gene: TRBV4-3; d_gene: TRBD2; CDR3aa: ASSRGLAGSAMAETQY
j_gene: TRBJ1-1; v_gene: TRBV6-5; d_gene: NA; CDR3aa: ASSYSGQGGAF
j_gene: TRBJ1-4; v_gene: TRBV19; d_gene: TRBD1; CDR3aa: ASGGQWNEKLF
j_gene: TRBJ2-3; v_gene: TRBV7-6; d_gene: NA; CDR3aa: ASSPGARGDTQY
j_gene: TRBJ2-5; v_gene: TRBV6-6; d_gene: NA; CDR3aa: ASSYSKGLQETQY
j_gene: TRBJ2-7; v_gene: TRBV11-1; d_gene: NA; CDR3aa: ASSLGQFGRSYEQY
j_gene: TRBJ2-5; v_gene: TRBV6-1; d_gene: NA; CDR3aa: ASNAESRETQY
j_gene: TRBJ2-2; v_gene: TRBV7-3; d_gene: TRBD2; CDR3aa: ASGRAGSHGELF
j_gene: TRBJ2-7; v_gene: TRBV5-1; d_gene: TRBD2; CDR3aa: ASSPDGRKGSYEQY
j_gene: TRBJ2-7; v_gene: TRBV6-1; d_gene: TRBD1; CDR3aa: ASRAGQGGSYEQY
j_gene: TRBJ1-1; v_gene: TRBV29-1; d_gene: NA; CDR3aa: SVTFGPPGTDTEAF
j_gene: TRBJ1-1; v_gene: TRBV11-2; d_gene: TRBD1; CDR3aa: ASSTQGQVKAF
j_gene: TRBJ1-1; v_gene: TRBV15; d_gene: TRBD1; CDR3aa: ATSGRTGGNTEAF
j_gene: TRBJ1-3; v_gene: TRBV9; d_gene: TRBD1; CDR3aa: ASSVMDRTGNTIY
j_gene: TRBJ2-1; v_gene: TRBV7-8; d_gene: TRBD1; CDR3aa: ASSLSGTGENEQF
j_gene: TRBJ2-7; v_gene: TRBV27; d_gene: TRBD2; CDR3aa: ASSPSSLAGVYEQY
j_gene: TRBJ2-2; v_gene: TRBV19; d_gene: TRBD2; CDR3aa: ASMPSGGLNTGELF
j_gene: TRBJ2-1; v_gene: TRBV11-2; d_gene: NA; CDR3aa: ASTLRPGSYNEQF
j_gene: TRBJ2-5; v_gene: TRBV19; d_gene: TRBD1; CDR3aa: ASSNRDREASETQY
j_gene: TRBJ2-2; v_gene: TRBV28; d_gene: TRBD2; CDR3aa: ASTPVVRREGKETGELF
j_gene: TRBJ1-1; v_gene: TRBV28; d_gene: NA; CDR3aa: ASSSRDRAEAF
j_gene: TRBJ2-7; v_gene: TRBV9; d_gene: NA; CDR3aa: ASSAGLWGSYEQY
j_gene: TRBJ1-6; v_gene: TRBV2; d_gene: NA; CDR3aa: ASSRENSPLH
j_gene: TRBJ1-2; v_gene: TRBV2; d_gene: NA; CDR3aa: ASSPRRGNYGYT
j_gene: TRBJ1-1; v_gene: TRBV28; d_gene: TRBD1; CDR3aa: ASRPTGGTEAF
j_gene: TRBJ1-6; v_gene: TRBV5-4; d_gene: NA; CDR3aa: ASSLPRGKSPLH
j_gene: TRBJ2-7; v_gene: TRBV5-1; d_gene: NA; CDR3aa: ASSRSGFSSYEQY
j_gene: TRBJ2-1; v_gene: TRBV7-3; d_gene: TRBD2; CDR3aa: ASSLAAGGIHEQF
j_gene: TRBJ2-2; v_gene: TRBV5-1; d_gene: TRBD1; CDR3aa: ASSQQGHTGELF
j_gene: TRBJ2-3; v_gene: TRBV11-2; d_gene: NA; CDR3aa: ASSLGVGGQSTDTQY
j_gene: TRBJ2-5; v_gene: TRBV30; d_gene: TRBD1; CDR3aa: AWSPGTGFGEQY
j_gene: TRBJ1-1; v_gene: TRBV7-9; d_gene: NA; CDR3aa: ASSFNAGAF
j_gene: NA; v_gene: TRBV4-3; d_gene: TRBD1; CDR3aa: ASSQRQGKPYEQY
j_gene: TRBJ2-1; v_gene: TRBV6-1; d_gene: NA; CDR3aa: ASSSDTRANEQF
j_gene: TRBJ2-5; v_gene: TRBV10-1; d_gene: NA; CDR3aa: ASAGARGAPKETQY
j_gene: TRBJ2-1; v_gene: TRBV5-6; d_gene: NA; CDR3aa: ASSLRREQF
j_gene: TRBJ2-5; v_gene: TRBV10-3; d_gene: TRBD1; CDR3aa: AISEGTVGETQY
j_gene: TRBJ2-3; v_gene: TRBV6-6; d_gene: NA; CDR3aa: ASSHSASVTTDTQY
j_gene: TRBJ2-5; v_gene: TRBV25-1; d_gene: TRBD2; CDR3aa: ASTIGGREGFGETQY
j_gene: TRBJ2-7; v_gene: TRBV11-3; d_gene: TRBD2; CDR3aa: ASSPPPTSDEQY
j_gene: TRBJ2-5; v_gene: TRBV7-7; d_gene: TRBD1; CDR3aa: ASSPTGGSETQY
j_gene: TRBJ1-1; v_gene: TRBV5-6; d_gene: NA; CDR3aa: ASSPSTGRSTEAF
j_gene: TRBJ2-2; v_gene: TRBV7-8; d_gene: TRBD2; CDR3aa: ASSRGALAGAGELF
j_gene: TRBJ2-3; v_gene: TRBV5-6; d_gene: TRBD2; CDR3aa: ASSFGRGNTQY
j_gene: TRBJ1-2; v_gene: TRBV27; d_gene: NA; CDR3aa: ASSFRQEHGYT